This TCR beta chain is drawn from a study of cytotoxic CD8 clonotypes in ibrutinib-treated CLL. Study-wide results and limits: Pretreatment clonality was elevated relative to age-matched healthy donors and paralleled circulating CD8+ T-cell counts.

Per germline, CDR1 LGHNT and CDR2 FRNRAP. The CDR3 sequence is 15 residues long. V lost 2 bases to trimming and J lost 7 bases, with 17 bases between them. TCRdb keeps only in-frame clones here, not all; method: immunoSEQ multiplex PCR. This table holds just under 70,000 clones, around two thirds found once. A remark on this clone: What it binds is not known.

The V gene is TRBV12-5, the J gene TRBJ1-2, with D possibly matching TRBD1 (5 bases). The source material was PBMCs, sampled after 12 months of ibrutinib treatment. The receptor was derived from a human donor with chronic lymphocytic leukemia. DNA of the CDR3: TGTGCTAGTGGTTTGTCTGGTAGGGGCTCGCTTGGCTACACCTTC. Residues: CASGLSGRGSLGYTF.